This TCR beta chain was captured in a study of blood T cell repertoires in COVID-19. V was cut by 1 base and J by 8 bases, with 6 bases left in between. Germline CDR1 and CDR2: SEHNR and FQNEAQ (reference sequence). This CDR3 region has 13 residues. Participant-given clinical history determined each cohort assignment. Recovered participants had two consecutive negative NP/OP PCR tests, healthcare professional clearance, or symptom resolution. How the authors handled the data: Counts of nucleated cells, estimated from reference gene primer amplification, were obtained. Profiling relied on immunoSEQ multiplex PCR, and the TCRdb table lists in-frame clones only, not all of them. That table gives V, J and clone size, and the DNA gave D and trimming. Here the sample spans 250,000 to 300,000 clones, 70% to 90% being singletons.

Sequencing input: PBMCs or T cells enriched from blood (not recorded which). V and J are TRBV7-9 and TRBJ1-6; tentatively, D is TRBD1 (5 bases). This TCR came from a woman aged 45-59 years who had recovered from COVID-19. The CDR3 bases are TGTGCCAGCAGCTTAGAAGGGGATTCACCCCTCCACTTT. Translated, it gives CASSLEGDSPLHF. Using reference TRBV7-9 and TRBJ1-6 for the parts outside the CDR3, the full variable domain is DTGVSQNPRHKITKRGQNVTFRCDPISEHNRLYWYRQTLGQGPEFLTYFQNEAQLEKSRLLSDRFSAERPKGSFSTLEIQRTEQGDSAMYLCASSLEGDSPLHFGNGTRLTVT.